Listed below are T cell receptor beta chains from one sample, sequenced in a study of blood T cell repertoires in COVID-19. The method was immunoSEQ multiplex PCR; TCRdb's version includes in-frame clones alone and lacks a portion of them. This table has approximately 210,000 clones, 85% appearing once. The specimen was peripheral blood. The receptors were gathered from a man in his 60s with COVID-19, enrolled during active disease. Both conserved end residues are part of each CDR3. D genes are given only for firm matches. Expanded clones get a size class; other rows say once, few or many, or leave the size out.

D: .
size: .
V: TRBV14
J: TRBJ1-1
CDR3: CASSHGESNTEAFF
DNA: TGTGCCAGCAGCCACGGAGAATCGAACACTGAAGCTTTCTTT

D: .
size: .
V: TRBV6-5
J: TRBJ1-2
CDR3: CASSGNYGYTF
DNA: TGTGCCAGCTCAGGGAACTATGGCTACACCTTC

D: TRBD1
size: once
V: TRBV30
J: TRBJ1-2
CDR3: CAWSVSGTGLRGGYTF
DNA: TGTGCCTGGAGCGTCTCCGGGACAGGGCTCCGAGGGGGCTACACCTTC

D: .
size: .
V: TRBV5-1
J: TRBJ2-3
CDR3: CASSLGQAIDTQYF
DNA: TGCGCCAGCAGCTTGGGACAAGCAATAGATACGCAGTATTTT

D: .
size: .
V: TRBV19
J: TRBJ1-2
CDR3: CASSTGAANYGYTF
DNA: TGTGCCAGTAGTACGGGAGCGGCTAACTATGGCTACACCTTC

D: .
size: .
V: TRBV6-5
J: TRBJ2-5
CDR3: CASSSQGGQETQYF
DNA: TGTGCCAGCAGTTCTCAGGGGGGTCAAGAGACCCAGTACTTC

D: TRBD1
size: .
V: TRBV24-1
J: TRBJ2-2
CDR3: CATSDPNSPGQGESSTGELFF
DNA: TGTGCCACCAGTGACCCGAACTCGCCGGGACAGGGGGAGTCGAGCACCGGGGAGCTGTTTTTT

D: .
size: .
V: TRBV5-6
J: TRBJ1-2
CDR3: CASSWGTGSINYGYTF
DNA: TGTGCCAGCAGCTGGGGGACTGGCAGTATTAACTATGGCTACACCTTC

D: .
size: .
V: TRBV12-3/TRBV12-4
J: TRBJ2-7
CDR3: CASRRGGGQYF
DNA: TGTGCCAGCAGGAGGGGGGGAGGGCAGTACTTC

D: .
size: .
V: TRBV3-1/TRBV3-2
J: TRBJ1-1
CDR3: CASSPAYTRDTEAFF
DNA: TGTGCCAGCAGCCCCGCCTACACTCGGGACACTGAAGCTTTCTTT

D: TRBD2
size: .
V: TRBV7-7
J: TRBJ2-5
CDR3: CASSPPPGTSGTETQYF
DNA: TGTGCCAGCAGCCCGCCCCCCGGGACTAGCGGGACAGAGACCCAGTACTTC

D: .
size: .
V: TRBV27
J: TRBJ2-7
CDR3: CASTPGGWVAGEEYEQYF
DNA: TGTGCCAGCACCCCAGGGGGCTGGGTAGCGGGAGAGGAATACGAGCAGTACTTC

D: TRBD1
size: .
V: TRBV11-2
J: TRBJ2-7
CDR3: CASSSPGQGTYEQYF
DNA: TGTGCCAGCAGCTCGCCGGGACAGGGAACCTACGAGCAGTACTTC

D: TRBD1
size: .
V: TRBV18
J: TRBJ1-5
CDR3: CASSPQGQGAQPQHF
DNA: TGTGCCAGCTCACCACAGGGACAGGGAGCCCAGCCCCAGCATTTT

D: .
size: .
V: TRBV5-1
J: TRBJ2-2
CDR3: CASSPRSGIRTGELFF
DNA: TGCGCCAGCAGCCCCCGATCAGGGATTCGGACCGGGGAGCTGTTTTTT

D: TRBD1
size: .
V: TRBV5-5
J: TRBJ1-5
CDR3: CASSLYRGGQPQHF
DNA: TGTGCCAGCAGCTTATACAGGGGGGGTCAGCCCCAGCATTTT

D: .
size: few
V: TRBV21-1
J: TRBJ1-5
CDR3: CASSLGTGTDQPQHF
DNA: TGTGCCAGCAGCCTAGGGACAGGGACGGATCAGCCCCAGCATTTT

D: .
size: .
V: TRBV28
J: TRBJ2-7
CDR3: CASIEGGSYEQYF
DNA: TGTGCCAGCATAGAAGGGGGCTCCTACGAGCAGTACTTC

D: TRBD1
size: .
V: TRBV7-9
J: TRBJ1-4
CDR3: CASSFGTDLNEKLFF
DNA: TGTGCCAGCAGCTTTGGGACAGATCTTAATGAAAAACTGTTTTTT

D: .
size: once
V: TRBV19
J: TRBJ2-3
CDR3: CASSIQGGSDTDTQYF
DNA: TGTGCCAGTAGTATCCAGGGCGGATCGGACACAGATACGCAGTATTTT

D: .
size: once
V: TRBV4-1
J: TRBJ1-5
CDR3: CASSRDLTGYSNQPQHF
DNA: TGCGCCAGCAGCCGGGATTTGACAGGTTATAGCAATCAGCCCCAGCATTTT

D: .
size: .
V: TRBV30
J: TRBJ1-2
CDR3: CAWSPGNSNYGYTF
DNA: TGTGCCTGGAGTCCCGGAAACAGTAACTATGGCTACACCTTC

D: .
size: .
V: TRBV28
J: TRBJ1-3
CDR3: CASSPQQGPVRNTIYF
DNA: TGTGCCAGCAGCCCTCAACAGGGTCCTGTACGAAACACCATATATTTT

D: TRBD1
size: .
V: TRBV27
J: TRBJ2-6
CDR3: CASGQGAGGANVLTF
DNA: TGTGCCAGTGGACAGGGGGCGGGAGGGGCCAACGTCCTGACTTTC

D: .
size: .
V: TRBV7-9
J: TRBJ1-1
CDR3: CASSLSLGDTEAFF
DNA: TGTGCCAGCAGCTTGAGCCTAGGGGACACTGAAGCTTTCTTT

D: TRBD1
size: many
V: TRBV5-1
J: TRBJ1-6
CDR3: CASSSGQGAYSPLHF
DNA: TGCGCCAGCAGCTCCGGACAGGGGGCTTATTCACCCCTCCACTTT

D: .
size: .
V: TRBV6-4
J: TRBJ1-5
CDR3: CASSDLPQQPQHF
DNA: TGTGCCAGCAGTGATCTCCCTCAGCAGCCCCAGCATTTT

D: .
size: .
V: TRBV7-8
J: TRBJ1-2
CDR3: CASSNAGAGYGYTF
DNA: TGTGCCAGCAGTAACGCGGGGGCAGGCTATGGCTACACCTTC

D: .
size: .
V: TRBV30
J: TRBJ2-3
CDR3: CAWSLGQVTDTQYF
DNA: TGTGCCTGGAGTTTGGGGCAGGTCACAGATACGCAGTATTTT

D: TRBD1
size: .
V: TRBV6-5
J: TRBJ2-7
CDR3: CASTGQSYEQYF
DNA: TGTGCCAGCACGGGACAGTCCTACGAGCAGTACTTC

D: .
size: .
V: TRBV6-1
J: TRBJ1-5
CDR3: CASSDLQQPQHF
DNA: TGTGCCAGCAGTGATCTTCAGCAGCCCCAGCATTTT

D: .
size: .
V: TRBV5-4
J: TRBJ2-7
CDR3: CASSLEGVYEQYF
DNA: TGTGCCAGCAGCTTGGAGGGGGTTTACGAGCAGTACTTC

D: .
size: .
V: TRBV2
J: TRBJ2-2
CDR3: CASKRDTNTGELFF
DNA: TGTGCCAGCAAACGGGACACCAACACCGGGGAGCTGTTTTTT

D: .
size: .
V: TRBV19
J: TRBJ1-5
CDR3: CASRGSNQPQHF
DNA: TGTGCCAGCAGGGGAAGCAATCAGCCCCAGCATTTT

D: .
size: .
V: TRBV4-1
J: TRBJ2-2
CDR3: CASRGGTGELFF
DNA: TGCGCCAGCAGGGGGGGAACCGGGGAGCTGTTTTTT

D: .
size: few
V: TRBV25-1
J: TRBJ2-5
CDR3: CASSEFVGGETQYF
DNA: TGTGCCAGCAGTGAATTTGTGGGAGGAGAGACCCAGTACTTC

D: TRBD1
size: .
V: TRBV7-6
J: TRBJ1-5
CDR3: CASSLERTGDQPQHF
DNA: TGTGCCAGCAGCTTAGAGAGGACAGGAGATCAGCCCCAGCATTTT

D: .
size: .
V: TRBV7-9
J: TRBJ2-1
CDR3: CASSLAKQGKGYEQFF
DNA: TGTGCCAGCAGCTTAGCGAAGCAGGGGAAAGGATATGAGCAGTTCTTC

D: TRBD1
size: .
V: TRBV5-1
J: TRBJ2-1
CDR3: CASSLGAGGYNEQFF
DNA: TGCGCCAGCAGCTTGGGCGCAGGGGGTTACAATGAGCAGTTCTTC

D: TRBD2
size: .
V: TRBV3-1/TRBV3-2
J: TRBJ2-6
CDR3: CASSRGGLAGGSGANVLTF
DNA: TGTGCCAGCAGCCGGGGGGGACTAGCGGGAGGGTCTGGGGCCAACGTCCTGACTTTC

D: TRBD2
size: .
V: TRBV14
J: TRBJ2-1
CDR3: CASSQWSGSFDNEQFF
DNA: TGTGCCAGCAGCCAATGGAGCGGGAGTTTCGACAATGAGCAGTTCTTC

D: .
size: once
V: TRBV18
J: TRBJ1-3
CDR3: CASPPETPGNTIYF
DNA: TGTGCCAGCCCACCAGAGACACCTGGAAACACCATATATTTT

D: TRBD2
size: .
V: TRBV24-1
J: TRBJ2-2
CDR3: CATSNGRATNTGELFF
DNA: TGTGCCACCAGTAACGGGAGGGCCACGAACACCGGGGAGCTGTTTTTT

D: .
size: .
V: TRBV7-2
J: TRBJ1-5
CDR3: CASSLAPGQQSNQPQHF
DNA: TGTGCCAGCAGCTTAGCGCCGGGACAACAAAGCAATCAGCCCCAGCATTTT

D: .
size: .
V: TRBV4-1
J: TRBJ1-1
CDR3: CASSLHRSRDTEAFF
DNA: TGCGCCAGCAGCCTCCACCGGAGCAGGGACACTGAAGCTTTCTTT

D: .
size: .
V: TRBV5-1
J: TRBJ2-4
CDR3: CASSLGQGITKNIQYF
DNA: TGCGCCAGCAGCTTGGGGCAGGGTATAACCAAAAACATTCAGTACTTC

D: .
size: .
V: TRBV27
J: TRBJ2-7
CDR3: CASRPFSGLGNEQYF
DNA: TGTGCCAGCAGACCATTTAGCGGCCTGGGCAACGAGCAGTACTTC

D: .
size: .
V: TRBV7-2
J: TRBJ2-7
CDR3: CASSLNWGVVYEQYF
DNA: TGTGCCAGCAGCTTAAATTGGGGGGTAGTCTACGAGCAGTACTTC

D: .
size: .
V: TRBV2
J: TRBJ1-1
CDR3: CASSDTDTEAFF
DNA: TGTGCCAGCAGTGATACGGACACTGAAGCTTTCTTT

D: TRBD1
size: .
V: TRBV20-1
J: TRBJ2-2
CDR3: CSASRRDRGQLFF
DNA: TGCAGTGCTAGTCGAAGGGACAGGGGTCAGCTGTTTTTT

D: TRBD1
size: .
V: TRBV2
J: TRBJ2-1
CDR3: CASSDSQGWGSYEQFF
DNA: TGTGCCAGCAGTGACTCACAGGGGTGGGGTTCGTATGAGCAGTTCTTC

D: .
size: .
V: TRBV6-1
J: TRBJ1-6
CDR3: CASSEDGGRYNSPLHF
DNA: TGTGCCAGCAGTGAAGACGGAGGGCGTTATAATTCACCCCTCCACTTT

D: .
size: .
V: TRBV19
J: TRBJ1-5
CDR3: CASREGLRVNQPQHF
DNA: TGTGCCAGTAGAGAGGGATTAAGGGTCAATCAGCCCCAGCATTTT